This T cell receptor (beta chain) was obtained from a study of blood T cell repertoires in COVID-19. In the study overall: The study drew acute and convalescent COVID-19 samples from the United States, Italy and Spain. T cells, B-cell-depleted T cells, or PBMCs supplied cDNA or gDNA.

This clone has just a few counts. This CDR3 region has 14 residues. The trim removed 8 bases at V and 7 bases at J, leaving 11 bases unmatched. Per the germline V gene, CDR1 is MNHNY and CDR2 is SVGAGI (reference sequence). Per the original methods: Amplification of reference gene primers provided the estimated nucleated cell counts. Method: immunoSEQ multiplex PCR; TCRdb's copy keeps in-frame clones and lacks some. Clone size and V and J calls were adopted from that table, with D and trimming inferred from the DNA. The data contain more than 130,000 clones, roughly 80% of them singletons. The clonotype comes from a human donor in a cohort sampled during active COVID-19. The chain carries TRBV6-6 and TRBJ1-5; 7 bases are shared with TRBD1. The sequencing sample was made of peripheral blood. The CDR3 DNA follows: TGTGCCAGCGGGATAACAGGGGAGAGCCAGCCCCAGCATTTT. Protein product: CASGITGESQPQHF.